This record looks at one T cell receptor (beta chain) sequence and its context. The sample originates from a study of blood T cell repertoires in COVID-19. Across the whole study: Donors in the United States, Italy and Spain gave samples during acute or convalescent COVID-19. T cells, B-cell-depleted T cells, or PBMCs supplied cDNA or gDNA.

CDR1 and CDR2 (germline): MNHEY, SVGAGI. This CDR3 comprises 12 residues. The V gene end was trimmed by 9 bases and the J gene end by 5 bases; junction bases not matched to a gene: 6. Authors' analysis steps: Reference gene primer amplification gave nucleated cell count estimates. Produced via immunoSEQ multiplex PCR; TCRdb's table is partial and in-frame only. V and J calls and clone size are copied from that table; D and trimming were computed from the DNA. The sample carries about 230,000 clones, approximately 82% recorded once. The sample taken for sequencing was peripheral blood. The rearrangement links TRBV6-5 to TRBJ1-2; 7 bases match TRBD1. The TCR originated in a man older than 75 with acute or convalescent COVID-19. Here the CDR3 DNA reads TGTGCCAGTGACAGGGTGGGGTATGGCTACACCTTC. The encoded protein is CASDRVGYGYTF.